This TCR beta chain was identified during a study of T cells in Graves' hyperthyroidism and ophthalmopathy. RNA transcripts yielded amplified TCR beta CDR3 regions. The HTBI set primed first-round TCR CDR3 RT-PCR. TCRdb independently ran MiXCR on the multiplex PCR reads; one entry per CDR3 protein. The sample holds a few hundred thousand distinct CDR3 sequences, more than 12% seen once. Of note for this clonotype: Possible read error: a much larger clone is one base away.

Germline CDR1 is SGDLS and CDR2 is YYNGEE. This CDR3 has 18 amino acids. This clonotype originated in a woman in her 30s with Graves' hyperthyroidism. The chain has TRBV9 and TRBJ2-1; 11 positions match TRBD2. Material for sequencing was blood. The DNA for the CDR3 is TGTGCCAGCAGCGTAGTTAGTACTAGCGGGAGCTCCTACAATGAGCAGCTCTTC. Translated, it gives CASSVVSTSGSSYNEQLF. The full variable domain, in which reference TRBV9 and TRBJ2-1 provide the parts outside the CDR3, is DSGVTQTPKHLITATGQRVTLRCSPRSGDLSVYWYQQSLDQGLQFLIQYYNGEERAKGNILERFSAQQFPDLHSELNLSSLELGDSALYFCASSVVSTSGSSYNEQLFGPGTRLTVL.